This T cell receptor beta chain came from a study of PD-L1 blockade in urothelial cancer. Study overall: About 90% of the 29 patients were males with bladder-origin urothelial cancer. The authors examined blood 3 weeks (second dose) and 6 weeks after treatment start. General study findings and limits: Prediction of better survival came from below-median pretreatment blood TCR clonality.

A word on this clone: Its specificity is unknown.

The investigators introduced synthetic TCR analog templates into each PCR as spikes. Data came from immunoSEQ multiplex PCR; TCRdb stores just in-frame clones and leaves some out. The sample contains approximately 120,000 clones, roughly 82% of which appear only once. Time point defined: peripheral blood 6 weeks after treatment start. The CDR3 extends over 16 amino acids. Germline V CDR1 and CDR2: SGHRS, YFSETQ. After removal of 4 bases from V and 7 bases from J, the junction contained 5 bases not matched to a gene. The chain couples TRBV5-1 to TRBJ2-1; 16 nucleotides align to TRBD2. The sequences come from PBMCs, collected around atezolizumab (anti-PD-L1) treatment. The receptor comes from a middle-aged man with urothelial cancer. For the CDR3, the DNA is TGCGCCAGCAGCGGGGGACTAGCGGGAGGGGGAAATGAGCAGTTCTTC. This codes for CASSGGLAGGGNEQFF.